These 32 T cell receptor beta chains were all obtained from the same sample, sequenced in a study of T cell responses to AZD1222 COVID-19 vaccine. Some clones are missing from TCRdb's copy, which holds only in-frame ones; the method was immunoSEQ multiplex PCR. The top ten clones hold just over 8% of a sample with 85,000 to 100,000 clones, approximately 91% of them seen once. Source: peripheral blood, taken 28 days after the second AZD1222 dose. The receptors shown here come from an adult who received the AZD1222 COVID-19 vaccine.

The rearrangement joins TRBV12-1 to TRBJ1-6. TRBV12-1 is a pseudogene locus. This CDR3 spans 17 amino acids. The CDR3 bases are TGTGCCAGCAGCCGCCGGAGGGGCGCGCAGTATAATTCACCCCTCCACTTT. Protein: CASSRRRGAQYNSPLHF.

V usage is TRBV5-4 and J usage is TRBJ2-1; D remains ambiguous. Trimming pared 1 base from V and 0 bases from J, leaving 8 bases between. This CDR3 comprises 15 residues. Germline values: CDR1 SGHNT, CDR2 YYREEE (reference sequence). The CDR3 DNA reads as TGTGCCAGCAGCTTGCCTGCAAGCTCCTACAATGAGCAGTTCTTC. This gives the protein CASSLPASSYNEQFF. The variable domain in full, completed from reference TRBV5-4 and TRBJ2-1, reads ETGVTQSPTHLIKTRGQQVTLRCSSQSGHNTVSWYQQALGQGPQFIFQYYREEENGRGNFPPRFSGLQFPNYSSELNVNALELDDSALYLCASSLPASSYNEQFFGPGTRLTVL.

This chain uses TRBV24-1 with TRBJ1-6; perhaps TRBD1 as D (5 bases). This CDR3 is built from 12 residues. Germline CDR1 is KGHDR and CDR2 is SFDVKD. The germline V and J ends were trimmed by 4 bases and 18 bases, with 15 bases remaining between them. This chain's CDR3 is CATSDPGTPAHF. CDR3 in DNA: TGTGCCACCAGTGACCCCGGGACCCCTGCCCACTTT.

As for this clone: Within the sample, other DNA sequences also encode this same CDR3. CDR3 sequence reads: CASSLAASGGTDTQYF. In nucleotides, the CDR3 is TGTGCCAGCAGTTTGGCGGCTAGCGGGGGCACAGATACGCAGTATTTT. The V and J genes are TRBV28 and TRBJ2-3; TRBD2 matches 9 bases. This CDR3 has 16 amino acids. Germline trimming cut 3 bases from V and 1 base from J; bases unmatched to any gene: 5. Germline CDR1 MDHEN, CDR2 SYDVKM.

The chain recombines TRBV6-5 with TRBJ2-2, with 10 nucleotides matching TRBD2. V lost 4 bases to trimming and J lost 6 bases; unmatched junction nucleotides: 8. Germline-derived CDR1 and CDR2 are MNHEY and SVGAGI. The CDR3 spans 16 residues. This CDR3 reads CASSSLAGVRSGELFF. CDR3 DNA sequence: TGTGCCAGCAGTTCCCTAGCGGGGGTACGATCCGGGGAGCTGTTTTTT.

V usage is TRBV5-1 and J usage is TRBJ2-2; 10 bases fit TRBD2. The CDR3 is 15 amino acids. The trim removed 5 bases at V and 1 base at J, leaving 2 bases unmatched. The germline V gene encodes CDR1 SGHRS and CDR2 YFSETQ. This CDR3 is CASRLAGENTGELFF. As DNA, the CDR3 is TGCGCCAGCAGGCTAGCGGGGGAGAACACCGGGGAGCTGTTTTTT.

This clone turned up a few times. The rearrangement uses TRBV6-5 and TRBJ1-6; D uncertain. The CDR3 is 15 amino acids. Germline V gene data show CDR1 as MNHEY and CDR2 as SVGAGI. V was pared by 2 bases and J by 10 bases, with 15 bases between. The CDR3 protein is CASSYERTPSSPLHF. The CDR3 DNA reads as TGTGCCAGCAGTTACGAGCGGACGCCCTCCTCACCCCTCCACTTT.

CDR3 nucleotides: TGCGCCAGCAGCTTGGCCCAGACGGGAAATAATTCACCCCTCCACTTT. Protein sequence: CASSLAQTGNNSPLHF. V and J are TRBV5-1 and TRBJ1-6; D is uncertain. This CDR3 is 16 amino acids long. The V end was cut by 0 bases, the J end by 5 bases, with 12 bases between. Per germline, CDR1 SGHRS and CDR2 YFSETQ.

The V and J genes are TRBV7-2 and TRBJ1-1, with 8 bases matching TRBD1. CDR3 length: 13 residues. V lost 9 bases to trimming and J lost 4 bases; unmatched junction nucleotides: 7. In germline, CDR1 is SGHTA, CDR2 FQGNSA. CDR3 region: CASGTGWGTEAFF. In nucleotides, the CDR3 is TGTGCCAGTGGGACAGGCTGGGGCACTGAAGCTTTCTTT.

V usage is TRBV18 and J usage is TRBJ2-2; 9 bases fit TRBD2. This CDR3 comprises 17 residues. After removal of 1 base from V and 2 bases from J, the junction contained 5 bases not matched to a gene. Germline CDR1 KGHSH, CDR2 LQKENI. The CDR3 spells CASSPQSSGTNTGELFF. The CDR3 DNA reads TGTGCCAGCTCACCACAGTCTAGCGGGACTAACACCGGGGAGCTGTTTTTT.

The chain recombines TRBV6-5 with TRBJ2-1, with D possibly TRBD1 on 6 matching bases. V was pared by 8 bases and J by 2 bases, with 13 bases between. The CDR3 covers 14 residues. Germline assignment: CDR1 MNHEY and CDR2 SVGAGI. The CDR3 spells CASRQALTYNEQFF. For the CDR3, the DNA is TGTGCCAGCCGACAGGCCCTAACCTACAATGAGCAGTTCTTC.

The chain recombines TRBV9 with TRBJ2-3; 13 nucleotides align to TRBD2. This CDR3 region has 16 residues. Germline CDR1 reads SGDLS; CDR2 reads YYNGEE. J gave up 5 bases and V 4 bases, and 7 bases lay outside the gene matches. CDR3 sequence reads: CASSLGLAGVGDTQYF. The CDR3 nucleotides are TGTGCCAGCAGCCTCGGACTAGCGGGAGTGGGAGATACGCAGTATTTT.

This chain uses TRBV13 with TRBJ1-2, with D tentatively TRBD1 (6 bases). In germline, CDR1 is PRHDT, CDR2 FYEKMQ (reference sequence). Trimming cost V 5 bases and J 4 bases, with 17 bases left between them. This CDR3 region has 15 residues. The CDR3 DNA follows: TGTGCCAGCAGCCCGAGTGGGGGCCCCGGCTATGGCTACACCTTC. Its protein product is CASSPSGGPGYGYTF.

The chain is built from TRBV28 and TRBJ1-5; 9 bases fit TRBD1. In germline, CDR1 is MDHEN, CDR2 SYDVKM. V gave up 8 bases and J gave up 7 bases; unmatched junction bases: 15. The CDR3 loop spans 16 amino acids. The CDR3 DNA follows: TGTGCCAGCTTGGGAGCGGACAGGGGTTGGAGGCAGCCCCAGCATTTT. It is translated as CASLGADRGWRQPQHF.

This chain joins TRBV30 and TRBJ1-1; D is possibly TRBD1 (5 bases). The V end was cut by 4 bases, the J end by 8 bases, with 14 bases between. Germline values: CDR1 GTSNPN, CDR2 SVGIG (reference sequence). The CDR3 length is 12 residues. The CDR3 bases are TGTGCCTGGACAGGGAGTTTCGGAGAAGCTTTCTTT. Amino acid sequence: CAWTGSFGEAFF.

The chain links TRBV5-1 to TRBJ2-2; 7 bases fit TRBD2. Germline CDR1 and CDR2: SGHRS and YFSETQ. The CDR3 runs to 15 residues. The V and J ends lost 1 base and 5 bases, in that order; junction bases with no gene match: 5. This CDR3 reads CASSLREAGTGELFF. CDR3 nucleotides: TGCGCCAGCAGCTTGCGGGAGGCAGGGACCGGGGAGCTGTTTTTT.

The chain joins TRBV19 to TRBJ1-5; D may be TRBD1 (5 bases). This CDR3 contains 15 residues. CDR1 is LNHDA and CDR2 is SQIVND in the germline V gene (reference sequence). V was shortened by 3 bases and J by 5 bases, with 14 bases between the two germline ends. DNA for the CDR3: TGTGCCAGTAGTATTCGGTCGCAGGGTCATCAGCCCCAGCATTTT. Translating it yields CASSIRSQGHQPQHF.

The chain employs TRBV11-2 and TRBJ2-7; 7 positions match TRBD1. This CDR3 contains 13 residues. The junction had 1 base not matched to a gene; V was cut back by 5 bases and J by 0 bases. Per germline, CDR1 SGHAT and CDR2 FQNNGV. The CDR3 nucleotides are TGTGCCAGCAGCAGACAGGGCTCCTACGAGCAGTACTTC. Translated, it gives CASSRQGSYEQYF.

The chain's CDR3 is CASSFGVEQYF. CDR3 sequence (DNA): TGTGCCAGCAGCTTTGGGGTCGAGCAGTACTTC. The rearrangement uses TRBV5-6 and TRBJ2-7, with D unclear. Between the trimmed V and J ends, which lost 2 bases and 6 bases, there was a span of 6 bases. Germline V lookup: CDR1 SGHDT, CDR2 YYEEEE. The CDR3 is 11 residues long.

This chain links TRBV6-2 or TRBV6-3 with TRBJ2-3; no clear D. Germline V gene data show CDR1 as MNHEY and CDR2 as SVGEGT. The germline V and J ends were trimmed by 6 bases and 2 bases, with 6 bases remaining between them. This CDR3 has 12 residues. CDR3 DNA sequence: TGTGCCAGCAGCCCTCCCACAGATACGCAGTATTTT. Its protein is CASSPPTDTQYF.

This clone is classed as medium-sized (0.01 to 0.1%). The chain uses TRBV28 and TRBJ2-7; D possibly corresponds to TRBD2 (6 bases). With 2 bases removed from V and 4 bases from J, the gap between germline ends came to 21 bases. In germline, CDR1 is MDHEN, CDR2 SYDVKM. This CDR3 contains 17 residues. The CDR3 nucleotides read TGTGCCAGCAGTTTAGAGTTCTCCGGGGACTTCTTATACGAGCAGTACTTC. Translated: CASSLEFSGDFLYEQYF. Combining the CDR3 with reference TRBV28 and TRBJ2-7 gives the whole variable domain DVKVTQSSRYLVKRTGEKVFLECVQDMDHENMFWYRQDPGLGLRLIYFSYDVKMKEKGDIPEGYSVSREKKERFSLILESASTNQTSMYLCASSLEFSGDFLYEQYFGPGTRLTVT.

The chain carries TRBV5-1 and TRBJ2-1, with TRBD2 matching 9 bases. The germline CDR1 and CDR2 sequences are SGHRS and YFSETQ. The ends lost 4 bases at V and 5 bases at J; junction bases unmatched: 10. The CDR3 consists of 16 residues. The CDR3: CASSPYVGGRDNEQFF. The CDR3 DNA reads as TGCGCCAGCAGCCCCTATGTTGGCGGGAGGGACAATGAGCAGTTCTTC.

This chain connects TRBV19 to TRBJ1-5; D unresolved. This CDR3 region has 16 residues. Trimming stripped 1 base from V and 3 bases from J, with 13 bases between. Germline CDR1 LNHDA, CDR2 SQIVND (reference sequence). The CDR3 DNA sequence: TGTGCCAGTAGTATAGTTCCAGCCAGACTCAATCAGCCCCAGCATTTT. Amino acid sequence: CASSIVPARLNQPQHF.

The chain recombines TRBV20-1 with TRBJ2-5; D may be TRBD1 or TRBD2 (5 bases each). V was trimmed by 3 bases and J by 5 bases, leaving 16 bases between them. The CDR3 runs 14 residues. The germline gives CDR1 DFQATT, CDR2 SNEGSKA (reference sequence). As DNA, the CDR3 is TGCAGTGCTAGTTGGACCGATGGGGGTGAGACCCAGTACTTC. As protein: CSASWTDGGETQYF.

This chain joins TRBV5-1 and TRBJ2-2; D is ambiguous. The V end was cut by 0 bases, the J end by 1 base, with 4 bases between. In germline, CDR1 is SGHRS, CDR2 YFSETQ. CDR3 length: 14 residues. The CDR3 coding sequence is TGCGCCAGCAGCTTGGAGTGGAACACCGGGGAGCTGTTTTTT. Its translation: CASSLEWNTGELFF.

V usage is TRBV6-5 and J usage is TRBJ1-5; D is unclear. The germline V and J ends were trimmed by 7 bases and 7 bases, with 14 bases remaining between them. This CDR3 region has 13 residues. Looked up from germline, CDR1 is MNHEY and CDR2 is SVGAGI. The CDR3 loop reads CASMSTRMQPQHF. The CDR3 DNA sequence: TGTGCCAGCATGTCGACACGTATGCAGCCCCAGCATTTT.

The chain uses TRBV5-6 and TRBJ2-3; no reliable D call. The CDR3 contains 15 residues. Germline CDR1 SGHDT, CDR2 YYEEEE. Trimming left V 2 bases short and J 0 bases short, with 10 bases between. The CDR3 DNA reads as TGTGCCAGCAGCTTATTGTCCAGGAGCACAGATACGCAGTATTTT. Amino acid sequence: CASSLLSRSTDTQYF.

V gene TRBV20-1 combines with J gene TRBJ2-4; TRBD1 might be the D (6 bases). CDR1 is DFQATT, CDR2 SNEGSKA, per germline (reference sequence). The CDR3 runs to 11 residues. CDR3 coding DNA: TGCTCCCAGGGGGCCAAAAACATTCAGTACTTC. It yields the protein CSQGAKNIQYF.

The chain recombines TRBV5-4 with TRBJ2-7; TRBD2 aligns across 7 bases. V lost 0 bases and J lost 0; bases outside the gene matches: 3. In germline, CDR1 is SGHNT, CDR2 YYREEE (reference sequence). The CDR3 consists of 15 residues. CDR3 DNA: TGTGCCAGCAGCTTGGCGCGGGGGAGCTCCTACGAGCAGTACTTC. Translated: CASSLARGSSYEQYF.

J is TRBJ1-1 and V is TRBV2, with 7 nucleotides matching TRBD1. Germline V lookup: CDR1 SNHLY, CDR2 FYNNEI. With 8 bases clipped from V and 2 bases from J, the junction kept 5 bases outside the gene matches. The CDR3 has 13 residues. The DNA of the CDR3 is TGTGCCAGCGGGGGACAGATAAACACTGAAGCTTTCTTT. Encoded protein: CASGGQINTEAFF.

V and J are TRBV6-5 and TRBJ1-1; 7 positions match TRBD1. The germline gives CDR1 MNHEY, CDR2 SVGAGI. CDR3 length equals 14 residues. The V segment lost 3 bases and the J segment 3 bases; nucleotides outside the gene matches: 4. This CDR3 reads CASSYDRADTEAFF. CDR3 nucleotide sequence: TGTGCCAGCAGTTATGACAGGGCGGACACTGAAGCTTTCTTT.

The chain has TRBV9 and TRBJ2-3; D may be TRBD2 (6 bases). Germline CDR1 and CDR2: SGDLS and YYNGEE. CDR3 length equals 15 residues. The ends were cut back, 0 bases at V and 5 bases at J, with 13 bases in the middle. CDR3 in amino acids: CASSVVAGRGDTQYF. As DNA, the CDR3 is TGTGCCAGCAGCGTAGTGGCGGGGAGAGGAGATACGCAGTATTTT.